The next 29 T cell receptor beta chains were all read from a single sample in a study of naive and memory T cell subsets. TCR cDNA received a 3' ligated oligonucleotide that carried a UMI. Amplification of ligated cDNA took four PCR rounds with SP2 and nested alpha and beta constant primers. TCRdb processed the 5' RACE reads anew with MiXCR; each CDR3 protein has one entry. This sample yields roughly 48,000 distinct CDR3 sequences, of which roughly 4.7% are seen a single time; 0.75% to 0.9% belongs to the top ten. These receptors came from a female donor in good health.

The J gene is TRBJ2-1, the V gene TRBV30; 11 bases map to TRBD1. The length of the CDR3 is 15 residues. Germline V lookup: CDR1 GTSNPN, CDR2 SVGIG (reference sequence). V shed 5 bases and J 10 bases; nucleotides not matched to a gene: 13. Here the CDR3 DNA reads TGTGCCTGGTCCCGGACAGGGGGCGCGTTGCGAGAGCAGTTCTTC. Translation: CAWSRTGGALREQFF.

In its sample, this clonotype was seen a few times. V usage is TRBV11-2 and J usage is TRBJ1-1; 7 nucleotides agree with TRBD1. The germline gives CDR1 SGHAT, CDR2 FQNNGV. The CDR3 consists of 20 residues. J lost 3 bases, V lost 4 bases, and 23 bases had no gene match. CDR3 protein: CASSSRFSTGLSFSDTEAFF. The CDR3 DNA sequence: TGTGCCAGCAGCTCAAGGTTCTCGACAGGGCTATCTTTTAGTGACACTGAAGCTTTCTTT. Complete variable domain (other parts from reference TRBV11-2 and TRBJ1-1): EAGVAQSPRYKIIEKRQSVAFWCNPISGHATLYWYQQILGQGPKLLIQFQNNGVVDDSQLPKDRFSAERLKGVDSTLKIQPAKLEDSAVYLCASSSRFSTGLSFSDTEAFFGQGTRLTVV.

Many counts were recorded for this clonotype. The gene calls are TRBV5-6 and TRBJ2-3; D gene ambiguous. V was trimmed by 2 bases and J by 1 base, leaving 5 bases between them. The CDR3 is 13 residues long. CDR1 is SGHDT, CDR2 YYEEEE, per germline. Here the CDR3 reads CASSLSGTDTQYF. The CDR3 DNA reads TGTGCCAGCAGCTTAAGCGGCACAGATACGCAGTATTTT.

The sample holds many counts of this clonotype. The rearrangement uses TRBV20-1 and TRBJ2-7; 8 nucleotides line up with TRBD2. With V trimmed by 3 bases and J by 7 bases, 8 bases remained unmatched. This CDR3 contains 13 residues. CDR1 DFQATT and CDR2 SNEGSKA come from the germline V gene (reference sequence). The CDR3 protein is CSASLSGRGEQYF. CDR3 nucleotide sequence: TGCAGTGCTAGCCTCTCCGGGAGGGGGGAGCAGTACTTC.

This clonotype was counted many times. The chain's CDR3 is CASSIAGTSGIQQQFF. DNA for the CDR3: TGCGCCAGCAGCATAGCGGGGACTAGCGGGATACAACAGCAGTTCTTC. The rearrangement joins TRBV5-1 to TRBJ2-1; 13 bases align to TRBD2. Germline V gives CDR1 SGHRS, CDR2 YFSETQ. The CDR3 is 16 amino acids. Germline trimming cut 4 bases from V and 11 bases from J; bases unmatched to any gene: 12. Together with reference TRBV5-1 and TRBJ2-1, the CDR3 gives the full variable domain: KAGVTQTPRYLIKTRGQQVTLSCSPISGHRSVSWYQQTPGQGLQFLFEYFSETQRNKGNFPGRFSGRQFSNSRSEMNVSTLELGDSALYLCASSIAGTSGIQQQFFGPGTRLTVL.

The chain recombines TRBV21-1 with TRBJ2-7; the D call in the table, TRBD2, was not verified against the DNA. TRBV21-1 is tagged as a pseudogene. The CDR3 consists of 11 residues. The DNA for the CDR3 is TGTGCCAGCAGGGGGAGTCACGAGCAGTACTTC. Translation gives CASRGSHEQYF.

This clonotype was observed at least ten times. The CDR3 DNA is TGTGCCAGCAGCGTAGTCGCATACGGGACTCCATCCTACTGCTCCTACAATGAGCAGTTCTTC. Translation: CASSVVAYGTPSYCSYNEQFF. This chain joins TRBV9 and TRBJ2-1; a possible D gene is TRBD2 (6 bases). CDR3 length: 21 amino acids. V was clipped by 0 bases and J by 0 bases, with 25 bases between them. Germline-derived CDR1 and CDR2 are SGDLS and YYNGEE.

The genes are TRBV28 and TRBJ2-3; 8 bases are a match to TRBD2. Losses at the gene ends were 3 bases for V and 2 bases for J; bases not matched to a gene: 4. Germline V gene data show CDR1 as MDHEN and CDR2 as SYDVKM. This CDR3 contains 15 residues. CDR3 in DNA: TGTGCCAGCAGTTTCGGGACTAGGCCCACAGATACGCAGTATTTT. Translated, it gives CASSFGTRPTDTQYF.

This clonotype was counted at least ten times. This chain connects TRBV10-3 to TRBJ2-1; maybe TRBD2 (7 bases). Trimming removed 0 bases from V and 0 bases from J, with 18 bases in between. The CDR3 is 19 residues long. Germline CDR1 and CDR2: ENHRY and SYGVKD. The CDR3 DNA reads as TGTGCCATCAGTGAGTCTCAGGGGTATCGCGGGAGCTCCTACAATGAGCAGTTCTTC. Amino acids: CAISESQGYRGSSYNEQFF.

This clonotype appeared many times. V and J are TRBV7-3 and TRBJ2-5, with 7 bases identical to TRBD2. The CDR3 is made up of 13 amino acids. Losses at the gene ends were 3 bases for V and 5 bases for J; bases not matched to a gene: 3. Germline CDR1 and CDR2: SGHTA and FQGTGA. Here the CDR3 DNA reads TGTGCCAGCAGCTTCGGGCGGGGGGAGACCCAGTACTTC. Translated, it gives CASSFGRGETQYF.

This clonotype occurred many times. CDR3 DNA sequence: TGTGCCAGCAGTTTAGCGGGGACTAGCGGAGGGTACCAAGAGACCCAGTACTTC. This encodes CASSLAGTSGGYQETQYF. This sequence joins TRBV28 and TRBJ2-5; 11 nucleotides line up with TRBD2. This CDR3 spans 18 amino acids. J was trimmed by 0 bases and V by 2 bases; bases with no gene match: 8. The V gene's germline CDR1 is MDHEN and CDR2 SYDVKM.

This clonotype showed up many times. This chain joins TRBV10-3 and TRBJ1-5, with 7 bases matching TRBD1. Germline loops: CDR1 ENHRY, CDR2 SYGVKD. The J segment lost 4 bases and the V segment lost 10 bases, leaving 10 bases of the junction unmatched. The CDR3 runs to 14 residues. The CDR3 loop is CASNTGAANQPQHF. The CDR3 nucleotides read TGTGCCAGCAACACAGGGGCCGCTAATCAGCCCCAGCATTTT.

In its sample, this clonotype was seen many times. The chain carries TRBV29-1 and TRBJ2-1; the match to TRBD2 covers 8 bases. This CDR3 is 14 amino acids long. From germline, CDR1 is SQVTM and CDR2 ANQGSEA. Trimming cost V 5 bases and J 0 bases; bases outside gene matches: 3. The CDR3 reads CSVIAGSSYNEQFF. CDR3 bases: TGCAGCGTTATAGCGGGGAGCTCCTACAATGAGCAGTTCTTC.

Ten or more counts support this clonotype. The chain recombines TRBV19 with TRBJ1-2; no clear D gene. Germline CDR1 reads LNHDA; CDR2 reads SQIVND (reference sequence). There are 13 residues in the CDR3. V gave up 2 bases and J gave up 13 bases, with 17 bases separating them. In DNA form, the CDR3 reads TGTGCCAGTAGTATATCTGTCTTAGGGAAGAGCACCTTC. This translates into CASSISVLGKSTF.

This clonotype has a count of ten or more. The chain is built from TRBV20-1 and TRBJ2-1; TRBD2 agrees at 7 bases. With 1 base clipped from V and 0 bases from J, the junction kept 9 bases outside the gene matches. The CDR3 consists of 17 residues. From germline, CDR1 is DFQATT and CDR2 SNEGSKA (reference sequence). DNA of the CDR3: TGCAGTGCTAGAGGGCTAGCGGTTCCTAGCTCCTACAATGAGCAGTTCTTC. Translating it yields CSARGLAVPSSYNEQFF.

This clonotype was picked up many times. The CDR3 nucleotides are TGTGCCAGCAGCTTGGGGGCACAGCTAAAGGGCTACACCTTC. Protein product: CASSLGAQLKGYTF. The rearrangement links TRBV5-4 to TRBJ1-2; the D is unclear. Germline values: CDR1 SGHNT, CDR2 YYREEE (reference sequence). This CDR3 spans 14 amino acids. V gave up 0 bases and J gave up 8 bases, with 14 bases separating them.

At least ten counts were recorded for this clonotype. The chain recombines TRBV2 with TRBJ2-3; D perhaps matches TRBD1 (6 bases). Germline lookup yields CDR1 SNHLY and CDR2 FYNNEI. Trimming took off 6 bases at V and 6 bases at J, with 16 bases between the two ends. This CDR3 is 14 amino acids long. In nucleotides, the CDR3 is TGTGCCAGCAGACTACAGGGCCCTCCGGATACGCAGTATTTT. It specifies CASRLQGPPDTQYF.

This clonotype has only a few counts. J is TRBJ1-2 and V is TRBV28; 7 bases agree with TRBD1. This CDR3 is built from 15 residues. V lost 6 bases to trimming and J lost 4 bases; unmatched junction nucleotides: 11. CDR1 and CDR2 from the germline V gene are MDHEN and SYDVKM. CDR3 sequence (DNA): TGTGCCAGCAGGCAGTTCTTACAGGGGCTCTATGGCTACACCTTC. It specifies CASRQFLQGLYGYTF.

This clonotype was counted at least ten times. This chain connects TRBV29-1 to TRBJ1-3, with no clear D. The V end lost 4 bases, the J end lost 0 bases, and 10 bases lay between the germline ends. CDR3 length equals 14 residues. Germline V gene data show CDR1 as SQVTM and CDR2 as ANQGSEA. This CDR3 is CSVAGLSSGNTIYF. The CDR3, as DNA: TGCAGCGTTGCTGGGTTGAGCTCTGGAAACACCATATATTTT.

Many counts were recorded for this clonotype. This chain uses TRBV6-2 or TRBV6-3 with TRBJ2-7; D unclear. This CDR3 region has 15 residues. Germline V gene sequence: CDR1 MNHEY, CDR2 SVGEGT. With 5 bases removed from V and 6 bases from J, the gap between germline ends came to 20 bases. As DNA, the CDR3 is TGTGCCAGCAGTCCCCGAATCAGGAATCCCGGCGAGCAGTACTTC. Its protein product is CASSPRIRNPGEQYF.

The V call is TRBV12-3 or TRBV12-4, the J call TRBJ2-1; D possibly corresponds to TRBD2 (6 bases). V lost 5 bases to trimming and J lost 10 bases, with 15 bases between them. This CDR3 comprises 13 residues. The CDR3 reads CASSNPTRGEQFF. The CDR3 nucleotides read TGTGCCAGCAGTAACCCTACCCGGGGGGAGCAGTTCTTC.

The rearrangement links TRBV13 to TRBJ1-5; possibly TRBD1 for D (6 bases). V lost 6 bases and J 8 bases, leaving 11 bases between the germline ends. The CDR3 totals 12 residues. Germline CDR1 and CDR2: PRHDT and FYEKMQ (reference sequence). The CDR3 DNA is TGTGCCAGCAGTCGACAGGCCGAGCCCCAGCATTTT. This sequence encodes CASSRQAEPQHF.

This clonotype came up many times. The rearrangement uses TRBV28 and TRBJ2-3, with unresolved D. CDR3 size: 15 residues. V shed 3 bases and J shed 4 bases, with 14 bases lying between them. Germline CDR1 is MDHEN and CDR2 is SYDVKM. The CDR3 region has the DNA TGTGCCAGCAGTTTTATAAGGGTTTATGCAGATACGCAGTATTTT. Its translation is CASSFIRVYADTQYF.

A few counts support this clonotype. CDR3 sequence: CASSAIAGAGETQYF. The CDR3 DNA reads as TGTGCCAGCAGCGCAATAGCGGGAGCGGGTGAGACCCAGTACTTC. V gene TRBV9 combines with J gene TRBJ2-5; 9 bases are a match to TRBD2. Germline V CDR1 and CDR2: SGDLS, YYNGEE. This CDR3 has 15 amino acids. After removal of 3 bases from V and 5 bases from J, the junction contained 8 bases not matched to a gene.

This clonotype was seen many times. This chain joins TRBV4-2 and TRBJ2-7, with 11 nucleotides matching TRBD2. This CDR3 is built from 17 residues. Germline CDR1 is LGHNA and CDR2 is YNFKEQ. V was clipped by 0 bases and J by 0 bases; unmatched bases: 4. For the CDR3, the DNA is TGTGCCAGCAGCCAAGAGGGACTAGCGGTAACCTCCTACGAGCAGTACTTC. Its protein is CASSQEGLAVTSYEQYF.

This clonotype has a count of ten or more. V is TRBV20-1 and J is TRBJ2-3, with D unresolved. Germline-derived CDR1 and CDR2 are DFQATT and SNEGSKA (reference sequence). Trimming pared 6 bases from V and 2 bases from J, leaving 15 bases between. This CDR3 has 14 residues. DNA of the CDR3: TGCAGTGCCGAAGCTAGATGGTCCACAGATACGCAGTATTTT. Translating it yields CSAEARWSTDTQYF.

This clonotype was seen ten or more times. The chain has TRBV7-9 and TRBJ2-1; no clear D. The germline V gene encodes CDR1 SEHNR and CDR2 FQNEAQ (reference sequence). This CDR3 has 11 amino acids. V was cut by 5 bases and J by 5 bases, with 4 bases left in between. CDR3 nucleotide sequence: TGTGCCAGCAGCCCCCACAATGAGCAGTTCTTC. It specifies CASSPHNEQFF.

This clonotype was observed at least ten times. The DNA for the CDR3 is TGTGCCAGCAGGACGGCAGGCAGCACCTACGAGCAGTACTTC. This encodes CASRTAGSTYEQYF. The chain is built from TRBV28 and TRBJ2-7; D gene unclear. V lost 6 bases to trimming and J lost 2 bases, with 14 bases between them. The CDR3 extends over 14 amino acids. Germline CDR1 reads MDHEN; CDR2 reads SYDVKM.

This clonotype was seen ten or more times. The chain carries TRBV3-1 and TRBJ2-3, with 16 bases identical to TRBD2. Germline CDR1 LGHDT, CDR2 YNNKEL (reference sequence). The V and J ends lost 1 base and 7 bases, in that order; junction bases with no gene match: 8. This CDR3 comprises 18 residues. In nucleotides, the CDR3 is TGTGCCAGCAGCCAAGTACCGGGACTAGCGGGAGGGCCCAATACGCAGTATTTT. It yields the protein CASSQVPGLAGGPNTQYF.